Sequencing of this T cell receptor (beta chain) was carried out in a study of control samples from healthy donors and cancer patients. Profiling relied on immunoSEQ multiplex PCR, and the TCRdb table lists in-frame clones only, not all of them. The sample lists roughly 100,000 clones, about 91% occurring once. J was trimmed by 0 bases and V by 1 base; bases with no gene match: 4. This CDR3 contains 17 residues. CDR1 and CDR2 (germline): SGHKS, YYEKEE (reference sequence). The clonotype comes from a woman under 30 in good health. The rearrangement links TRBV5-5 to TRBJ2-7; 13 bases fit TRBD2. The specimen was blood. For the CDR3, the DNA is TGTGCCAGCAGCTTGACTAGCGGGAGGGGAAGCTCCTACGAGCAGTACTTC. Its protein is CASSLTSGRGSSYEQYF.